This T cell receptor beta chain was sequenced in a study of shared clonotypes between healthy human individuals. Study results and limitations: Sequencing depth was a factor that was expected to affect clonotype sharing among donors.

Germline V gives CDR1 MNHEY, CDR2 SVGAGI. The ends lost 7 bases at V and 3 bases at J; junction bases unmatched: 4. The CDR3 is 13 amino acids. In the case of this clone: Its antigen is unknown.

Every subset's genomic DNA went evenly onto several immunoSEQ plates. Clones were read by immunoSEQ multiplex PCR, and TCRdb kept only the in-frame ones, dropping some. The table has some 2,400,000 clones, around 95% seen once. The specimen sequenced was naive CD4+ T cells sorted from blood. The subset is: CD45RA+ positively selected. This chain uses TRBV6-5 with TRBJ2-5, with 8 bases lining up with TRBD1. The sequence was collected from a young man in good health. The CDR3 DNA is TGTGCCAGCATCGGACAGGGAAAAGAGACCCAGTACTTC. Translating it yields CASIGQGKETQYF.